This T cell receptor (beta chain) came from a study of a mutant IDH1 vaccine in newly diagnosed glioma. Study at large: Among treated patients, about 60% were male and around 40% female, and mean age was about 40 years.

Sequencing used immunoSEQ multiplex PCR; TCRdb keeps in-frame clones, though not all of them. The data contain more than 30,000 clones, over 85% of them singletons. Documented time point: week 47, end of study. Every single dose of the vaccine, 300 ug of mutant IDH1 20-mer peptide, came with topical imiquimod. Vaccinations, eight in total, occurred in weeks 1, 3, 5, 7, 11, 15, 19, 23. Each of the donors came in with new WHO grade 3 or 4 astrocytomas that were IDH1-mutant and ATRX-lost. Germline CDR1 MNHNS, CDR2 SASEGT. Trimming removed 2 bases from V and 6 bases from J; junction bases left unmatched: 9. This CDR3 comprises 17 residues. With respect to this clone: The target antigen is unknown.

This clonotype was obtained from a man aged 40-49 years with glioma. The material sequenced was PBMCs, taken from a glioma patient whose treatment included an IDH1 peptide vaccine. V is TRBV6-1 and J is TRBJ1-4; 10 nucleotides line up with TRBD1. Here the CDR3 DNA reads TGTGCCAGCAGTGAAATCCCCCGGACAGGGGGAGATGAAAAACTGTTTTTT. Its protein product is CASSEIPRTGGDEKLFF.